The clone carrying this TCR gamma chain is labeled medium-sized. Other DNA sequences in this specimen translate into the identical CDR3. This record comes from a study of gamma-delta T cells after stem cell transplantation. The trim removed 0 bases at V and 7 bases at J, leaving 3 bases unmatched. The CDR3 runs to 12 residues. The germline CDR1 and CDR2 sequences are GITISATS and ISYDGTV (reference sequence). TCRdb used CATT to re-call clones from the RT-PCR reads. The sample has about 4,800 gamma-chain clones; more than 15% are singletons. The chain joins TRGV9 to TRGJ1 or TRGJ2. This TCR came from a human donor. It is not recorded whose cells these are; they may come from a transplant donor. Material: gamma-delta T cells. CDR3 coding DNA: TGTGCCTTGTGGGAGGTGAGATATAAGAAACTCTTT. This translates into CALWEVRYKKLF.